Following are 13 T cell receptor beta chains from one sample sequenced in a study of blood T cell repertoires in COVID-19. Assay used: immunoSEQ multiplex PCR; TCRdb lists only in-frame clones, some missing. Among 300,000 to 400,000 clones listed, approximately 86% were seen once. The sequencing input was PBMCs or T cells enriched from blood (not recorded which). Source of these receptors: a woman between 40 and 50 years old with acute COVID-19.

This clone was counted between two and nine times. Written as DNA, the CDR3 is TGTGCCAGCAGTGAAGCAGCGACAGGGTTTAATTCACCCCTCCACTTT. This gives the protein CASSEAATGFNSPLHF. This chain links TRBV2 with TRBJ1-6, with 7 bases matching TRBD1. The germline V gene has CDR1 SNHLY and CDR2 FYNNEI. V lost 0 bases and J lost 6; bases outside the gene matches: 5. This CDR3 has 16 amino acids.

J is TRBJ2-4 and V is TRBV7-2, with 7 bases matching TRBD1. V lost 2 bases and J lost 9; bases outside the gene matches: 13. The CDR3 sequence is 16 residues long. Germline lookup yields CDR1 SGHTA and CDR2 FQGNSA. The CDR3 spells CASSLHHLGDSTIQYF. In nucleotides, the CDR3 is TGTGCCAGCAGCTTACATCATTTGGGGGACAGTACCATTCAGTACTTC.

The V call is TRBV7-3, the J call TRBJ2-2, with D unclear. The CDR3 runs to 14 residues. Germline values: CDR1 SGHTA, CDR2 FQGTGA. The V end was cut by 5 bases, the J end by 10 bases, with 17 bases between. The CDR3 nucleotides read TGTGCCAGCAGCCCATCCCGAGATGTTCAGGAGCTGTTTTTT. This encodes CASSPSRDVQELFF.

In this sample, this clone turned up a few times. The V call is TRBV6-2 or TRBV6-3, the J call TRBJ1-2; TRBD1 might be the D (6 bases). Trimming removed 4 bases from V and 6 bases from J, with 15 bases in between. Germline V gene lookup returns CDR1 MNHEY and CDR2 SVGEGT. CDR3 size: 14 residues. The CDR3, as DNA: TGTGCCAGCAGTTCGCAGGGGCGTTACGATGGCTACACCTTC. It specifies CASSSQGRYDGYTF.

The chain joins TRBV7-3 to TRBJ2-5, with D possibly being TRBD2 (5 bases). CDR3 length: 13 amino acids. Germline V gene data show CDR1 as SGHTA and CDR2 as FQGTGA. V shed 5 bases and J shed 5 bases, with 12 bases lying between them. The CDR3 region has the DNA TGTGCCAGCAGCCTAAGCGGTGGGGAGACCCAGTACTTC. Its protein product is CASSLSGGETQYF.

The gene calls are TRBV30 and TRBJ2-1; 9 bases match TRBD2. In germline, CDR1 is GTSNPN, CDR2 SVGIG (reference sequence). The V segment lost 0 bases and the J segment 7 bases; nucleotides outside the gene matches: 28. The CDR3 loop spans 22 amino acids. CDR3 region: CAWSVPTAGGGGRVRGLNEQFF. For the CDR3, the DNA is TGTGCCTGGAGTGTGCCGACGGCCGGGGGCGGCGGGAGGGTCCGGGGGCTTAATGAGCAGTTCTTC.

The CDR3 DNA reads as TGCGCCAGCAGCCAAGAAATCTGGACATCCTCCTTTGGGGAAAAACTGTTTTTT. Protein: CASSQEIWTSSFGEKLFF. This sequence joins TRBV4-3 and TRBJ1-4, with TRBD1 as a possible D gene (5 bases). Germline CDR1 is LGHNA and CDR2 is YSLEER. CDR3 length: 18 residues. V lost 0 bases and J lost 8, with 22 bases in between.

The rearrangement links TRBV4-2 to TRBJ2-1, with 10 nucleotides matching TRBD1. The CDR3 loop spans 15 amino acids. V dropped 1 base and J dropped 5; count of bases not matched to a gene: 2. The germline V gene encodes CDR1 LGHNA and CDR2 YNFKEQ. CDR3 nucleotide sequence: TGTGCCAGCAGCCAAGGGACAGGGGGGAACAATGAGCAGTTCTTC. Amino acid sequence: CASSQGTGGNNEQFF.

The V call is TRBV5-1, the J call TRBJ1-1; 7 positions agree with TRBD1. The V segment lost 0 bases and the J segment 5 bases; nucleotides outside the gene matches: 10. In germline, CDR1 is SGHRS, CDR2 YFSETQ. CDR3 length equals 16 residues. CDR3 sequence: CASSLGQGSGYTEAFF. The CDR3 nucleotides are TGCGCCAGCAGCTTGGGACAGGGTTCCGGGTATACTGAAGCTTTCTTT.

The chain is built from TRBV6-6 and TRBJ2-7; 13 nucleotides agree with TRBD2. CDR3 length: 16 amino acids. CDR1 MNHNY and CDR2 SVGAGI come from the germline V gene (reference sequence). Trimming at V came to 5 bases and at J to 3 bases, leaving 7 bases not matched to a gene. The CDR3 loop is CASSGGLAGTFYEQYF. DNA for the CDR3: TGTGCCAGCAGTGGGGGACTAGCGGGGACCTTCTACGAGCAGTACTTC.

CDR3 DNA: TGTGCCAGCAGCTCTGACAGGGGTGGCTATGGCTACACCTTC. Residues: CASSSDRGGYGYTF. The chain uses TRBV6-5 and TRBJ1-2; 8 positions agree with TRBD1. Germline-derived CDR1 and CDR2 are MNHEY and SVGAGI. CDR3 length: 14 amino acids. The ends lost 6 bases at V and 4 bases at J; junction bases unmatched: 7.

The V and J genes are TRBV2 and TRBJ2-7, with 7 nucleotides matching TRBD1. The junction had 9 bases not matched to a gene; V was cut back by 8 bases and J by 5 bases. This CDR3 has 13 amino acids. Germline V CDR1 and CDR2: SNHLY, FYNNEI. The CDR3 here is CASDLRQGDEQYF. DNA for the CDR3: TGTGCCAGCGACCTGAGACAGGGCGACGAGCAGTACTTC.

About this clone itself: Mismatch with germline at one junction end may stem from a read error. The chain recombines TRBV7-7 with TRBJ2-2, with TRBD1 identical over 7 bases. Germline CDR1 reads SSHAT; CDR2 reads FNYEAQ (reference sequence). The CDR3 length is 15 residues. The CDR3 DNA is TGTGCTAGCAGCCCCGACAGGGTGTTATTAGGGGAGCTGTTTTTT. Translated, it gives CASSPDRVLLGELFF.